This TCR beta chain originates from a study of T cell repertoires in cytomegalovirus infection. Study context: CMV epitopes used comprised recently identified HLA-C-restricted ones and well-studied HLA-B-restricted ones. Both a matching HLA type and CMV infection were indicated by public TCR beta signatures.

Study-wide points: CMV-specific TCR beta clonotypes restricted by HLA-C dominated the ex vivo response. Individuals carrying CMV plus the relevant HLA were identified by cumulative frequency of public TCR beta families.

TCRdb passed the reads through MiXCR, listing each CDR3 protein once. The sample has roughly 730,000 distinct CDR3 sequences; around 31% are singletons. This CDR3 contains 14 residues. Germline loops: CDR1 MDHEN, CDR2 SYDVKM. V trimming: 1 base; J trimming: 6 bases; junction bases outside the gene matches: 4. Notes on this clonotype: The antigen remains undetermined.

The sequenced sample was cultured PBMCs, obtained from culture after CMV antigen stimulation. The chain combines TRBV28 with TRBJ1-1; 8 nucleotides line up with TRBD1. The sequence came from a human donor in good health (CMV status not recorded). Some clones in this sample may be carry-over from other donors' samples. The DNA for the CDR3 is TGTGCCAGCAGTTTATTGGGGACAGGAGCTGAAGCTTTCTTT. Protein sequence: CASSLLGTGAEAFF.